A selection of T cell receptor beta chains follows, all from one sample in a study of blood T cell repertoires in COVID-19. Method: immunoSEQ multiplex PCR; TCRdb's copy keeps in-frame clones and lacks some. The top ten hold about 7.4% of the sample, which has over 200,000 clones, around 83% seen once. Sequencing used peripheral blood. The origin of the receptors is a woman in her forties or fifties with acute or convalescent COVID-19. CDR3s include the opening cysteine and the closing phenylalanine or tryptophan. The D gene is left open where the match is weak. For some rows the clone size is stated as once, few or many, or as a class when expanded; others skip it.

>NA|TRBV6-5|TRBJ2-7|NA
TGTGCCAGCAGCGGAGTCCGCGAGCAGTACTTC
CASSGVREQYF
>NA|TRBV11-2|TRBJ2-7|TRBD1
TGTGCCAGCAGCTTGGGGGCGGGACAGGGGGCCTACGAGCAGTACTTC
CASSLGAGQGAYEQYF
>once|TRBV2|TRBJ1-1|NA
TGTGCCAGCAGTGCTTTTCTTGGGGGCGTCACTGAAGCTTTCTTT
CASSAFLGGVTEAFF
>once|TRBV13|TRBJ1-2|TRBD1
TGTGCCAGCAGCTTAACCGGGACAGGGGTCGGTGGCTACACCTTC
CASSLTGTGVGGYTF
>once|TRBV2|TRBJ2-3|TRBD2
TGTGCCAGCAGTGTTGGCGGGAGTGCATCAGATACGCAGTATTTT
CASSVGGSASDTQYF
>NA|TRBV7-6|TRBJ2-3|NA
TGTGCCAGCAGCCCTAATGGGCGGGTCACAGATACGCAGTATTTT
CASSPNGRVTDTQYF
>NA|TRBV4-2|TRBJ2-4|NA
TGTGCCAGCAGCCCCATACAGGGTGGCAAAAACATTCAGTACTTC
CASSPIQGGKNIQYF
>NA|TRBV28|TRBJ2-3|TRBD2
TGTGCCAGCAGTTCCCCTGGAGGGGAGGGTGACACAGATACGCAGTATTTT
CASSSPGGEGDTDTQYF
>NA|TRBV28|TRBJ2-7|NA
TGTGCCAGCGGATCCGACGGGACCTACGAGCAGTACTTC
CASGSDGTYEQYF
>NA|TRBV15|TRBJ1-4|TRBD1
TGTGCCACCAGCAGACCAGGGGGACAGCTTAATGAAAAACTGTTTTTT
CATSRPGGQLNEKLFF
>NA|TRBV24-1|TRBJ2-1|NA
TGTGCCACCAGTGACCCCGCAGGGCGGGGTAGCTCCTACAATGAGCAGTTCTTC
CATSDPAGRGSSYNEQFF
>NA|TRBV10-2|TRBJ2-7|NA
TGCGCCAGCAGTGAGGCCATGGGCATCGAGCAGTACTTC
CASSEAMGIEQYF
>once|TRBV15|TRBJ2-3|TRBD2
TGTGCCACCAGCGTGGGACTAGCGGGAGGAGGAGATACGCAGTATTTT
CATSVGLAGGGDTQYF
>NA|TRBV7-3|TRBJ1-3|NA
TGTGCCAGCAGCTTAACTGGAAGGGGCGCGGACACCATATATTTT
CASSLTGRGADTIYF
>NA|TRBV23-1|TRBJ2-3|NA
TGCGCCAGCAGTCAAAAAGGCGGGACAGAATGCACAGATACGCAGTATTTT
CASSQKGGTECTDTQYF
>few|TRBV29-1|TRBJ2-1|TRBD2
TGCAGCGTTGAAGGGGGTAGCGGGGGAAGCTCCTACAATGAGCAGTTCTTC
CSVEGGSGGSSYNEQFF
>NA|TRBV3-1/TRBV3-2|TRBJ2-7|TRBD2
TGTGCCAGCAGATCACAGGGGACTAGCGACGAGCAGTACTTC
CASRSQGTSDEQYF
>NA|TRBV10-1|TRBJ2-2|NA
TGCGCCAGCAGTGATCGAGGAACCGGGGAGCTGTTTTTT
CASSDRGTGELFF
>NA|TRBV27|TRBJ2-1|TRBD1
TGTGCCAGCATGGGGCCAGGGGGCTACAATGAGCAGTTCTTC
CASMGPGGYNEQFF
>NA|TRBV19|TRBJ2-7|NA
TGTGCCAGTAGTATTAGTGGACAGACCTACGAGCAGTACTTC
CASSISGQTYEQYF
>once|TRBV19|TRBJ2-2|TRBD1
TGTGCCAGTAGTATGCCGGCCAGGGGGTCCGGGGAGCTGTTTTTT
CASSMPARGSGELFF
>medium-sized|TRBV6-1|TRBJ2-7|TRBD2
TGTGCCAGCAGTGAGGGACTAGCGGAGCACTACGAGCAGTACTTC
CASSEGLAEHYEQYF
>NA|TRBV4-2|TRBJ2-1|TRBD1
TGTGCCAGCAGGGACAGGGCGCAATCCTACAATGAGCAGTTCTTC
CASRDRAQSYNEQFF
>NA|TRBV5-1|TRBJ1-3|NA
TGCGCCAGCAGCTTGGGAGATCCCCTCGGGAACACCATATATTTT
CASSLGDPLGNTIYF
>NA|TRBV19|TRBJ2-6|NA
TGTGCCAGTAGTAGCGGGCCTGGGGCCAACGTCCTGACTTTC
CASSSGPGANVLTF
>once|TRBV5-6|TRBJ2-1|TRBD1
TGTGCCAGCAGCTCGCCACAGGGGGGCGAGCAGTTCTTC
CASSSPQGGEQFF
>NA|TRBV5-1|TRBJ2-7|NA
TGCGCCAGCAGCTTGGATAGCGCCGAGCAGTACTTC
CASSLDSAEQYF
>NA|TRBV19|TRBJ1-2|NA
TGTGCCAGTAGAGCGGGGTATGGCTACACCTTC
CASRAGYGYTF
>NA|TRBV19|TRBJ2-7|TRBD2
TGTGCCAGTAGTATATCACCGGGACTAGCGGGAGTAGCGCACGAGCAGTACTTC
CASSISPGLAGVAHEQYF
>NA|TRBV5-5|TRBJ2-5|NA
TGTGCCAGCAGCTTTCGATTAGAACAAGAGACCCAGTACTTC
CASSFRLEQETQYF
>once|TRBV5-4|TRBJ2-5|NA
TGTGCCAGCAGCTTGAGTACTACCCAAGAGACCCAGTACTTC
CASSLSTTQETQYF
>NA|TRBV2|TRBJ2-4|NA
TGTGCCAGCAACGGGGAAGGGATAGCCAAAAACATTCAGTACTTC
CASNGEGIAKNIQYF
>NA|TRBV19|TRBJ2-7|TRBD1
TGTGCCAGTAGTAGGTGGGACAGGGACGAGCAGTACTTC
CASSRWDRDEQYF
>NA|TRBV27|TRBJ2-2|TRBD1
TGTGCCAGCAGTTTAAGGGGGCCCTCATGGGAGCTGTTTTTT
CASSLRGPSWELFF
>NA|TRBV5-1|TRBJ2-2|TRBD2
TGCGCCAGCAGCGGCGGACTAGCGGGAGCGGAAACCGGGGAGCTGTTTTTT
CASSGGLAGAETGELFF
>NA|TRBV6-1|TRBJ1-5|NA
TGTGCCAGCAGTGAGTACATAGGGGGAACCCCCAGACAGCCCCAGCATTTT
CASSEYIGGTPRQPQHF
>NA|TRBV5-1|TRBJ2-7|NA
TGCGCCAGCAGCTTGGATGGTAGTCTTTTGATGGCCTACGAGCAGTACTTC
CASSLDGSLLMAYEQYF
>NA|TRBV9|TRBJ2-1|TRBD2
TGTGCCAGCAGTGACATAGCGGGGACCTACAATGAGCAGTTCTTC
CASSDIAGTYNEQFF
>NA|TRBV25-1|TRBJ2-3|NA
TGTGCCAGCAGTCCAGGGGGCGGGAGTGGGGCAGATACGCAGTATTTT
CASSPGGGSGADTQYF
>NA|TRBV5-1|TRBJ2-3|TRBD1
TGCGCCAGCAATTTACAGGGGGGCTGGGCAGATACGCAGTATTTT
CASNLQGGWADTQYF
>NA|TRBV28|TRBJ2-7|TRBD1
TGTGCCAGCAGTTCAACAGGGGCCAACTACGAGCAGTACTTC
CASSSTGANYEQYF
>NA|TRBV27|TRBJ2-1|NA
TGTGCCAGCAGTTTTGGACAGCAATATGAGCAGTTCTTC
CASSFGQQYEQFF
>NA|TRBV5-1|TRBJ2-2|NA
TGCGCCAGCAGCTCACAGGGATTGGGTACCGGGGAGCTGTTTTTT
CASSSQGLGTGELFF
>NA|TRBV10-3|TRBJ2-3|TRBD2
TGTGCCATCAGTGAGTCCAAGCGGGAGAGGTCAGATACGCAGTATTTT
CAISESKRERSDTQYF
>NA|TRBV5-5|TRBJ2-5|NA
TGTGCCAGCAGTCAACTGACCTCAGGGTCAGAGACCCAGTACTTC
CASSQLTSGSETQYF
>NA|TRBV5-6|TRBJ2-4|NA
TGTGCCAGCAGCGACCTTCAGGGGGCCAAAAACATTCAGTACTTC
CASSDLQGAKNIQYF
>NA|TRBV11-2|TRBJ2-7|NA
TGTGCCAGCAGCTTAGATATCCGTTTCTCCTACGAGCAGTACTTC
CASSLDIRFSYEQYF
>NA|TRBV19|TRBJ2-3|TRBD2
TGTGCCAGTAGTATAGGGGGAACTAGCGGAGGAGGCAGCACAGATACGCAGTATTTT
CASSIGGTSGGGSTDTQYF
>NA|TRBV7-2|TRBJ1-6|NA
TGTGCCAGCAGCTTAGATAGGGGAAATAATTCACCCCTCCACTTT
CASSLDRGNNSPLHF
>NA|TRBV19|TRBJ2-2|NA
TGTGCCAGTATAGGCAGGGGCTCTCTCGCCGGGGAGCTGTTTTTT
CASIGRGSLAGELFF
>NA|TRBV7-2|TRBJ1-2|NA
TGTGCCAGCAGCTTAGTATCGGCAGGGGCCAACTATGGCTACACCTTC
CASSLVSAGANYGYTF
>few|TRBV10-1|TRBJ1-6|TRBD1
TGCGCCAGCAGCCGGGACAGAAACGTTAATTCACCCCTCCACTTT
CASSRDRNVNSPLHF